This TCR beta chain was recorded in a study of identical twins (dated by TCRdb to 2016 to 2017). Concerning the study at large: To test whether fetal clonotypes persist, the study used deep sequencing on TCR alpha and beta repertoires from monozygotic twins, unrelated adults of various ages, and cord blood. To rule out contamination, replicate twin experiments were performed at different times with different library preparation protocols. The study at large found these results: Because the same donors could not be followed over many years, the conclusions depended on cross-sectional statistical analysis. Zero-insertion analyses could be partly confounded by invariant T cells such as MAIT and iNKT, though diverse VJ usage argued against such confounding for most clonotypes. The excess sharing between twins in beta out-of-frame sequences was weaker because fewer shared sequences reduced the signal-to-noise ratio. Abundant cord blood beta clonotypes had fewer insertions, young adult naive repertoires showed a similar but weaker trend, and memory repertoires showed no such trend. In monozygotic twins, out-of-frame TCR alpha sharing was systematically underestimated by recombination models, although the models agreed with sharing between unrelated individuals. Compared with coincidental sharing between unrelated individuals, out-of-frame TCR alpha sequences shared between twins showed an excess of sequences with low generation probability.

Only healthy Caucasian donors were included. Three unrelated non-twin adults were additionally sequenced: a male aged 18 to 29, a male aged 50 to 59 and a female aged 50 to 59. Using Miltenyi CD45RO+ enrichment and human naive T-cell isolation kits, memory (CD45RO+) and naive T cells were isolated from PBMC. The method behind the library was 5' RACE. Sequencer: Illumina HiSeq 2000. Template switching introduced a universal primer binding site; the final cDNA contained a unique molecular identifier, enabling accurate counting of TCR cDNA molecules. Specific primers in the conserved constant-segment region were used to synthesize first-strand cDNA for the TCR alpha and beta chains. To control for contamination, every cDNA library was double barcoded, receiving both a SMART-Mk sample barcode and Illumina barcodes. TruSeq adapter sequences, together with Illumina sample barcodes, were added in two successive PCR steps. The TCR alpha and beta cDNA libraries were sequenced on the Illumina HiSeq platform using custom primers. Per the authors' processing: Unique molecular identifiers were extracted from raw reads with MiGEC, and CDR3 positions were determined with MiXCR. Recombination models were inferred per individual with the repgenHMM and IGoR tools using an EM algorithm. Shared clonotype analysis was performed with the tcR package in R, normalizing sharing by the product of cloneset sizes. To study raw recombination free of thymic and clonal selection effects, out-of-frame nonproductive sequences were analyzed. TCRdb redid the processing of the public reads, applying fastp at Q25 and MiXCR, and retained in-frame beta chains. Under each unique CDR3 protein, matching rows form one entry showing the most common genes and DNA. The V and J calls follow TCRdb's processing rather than the paper's. The sample table lists approximately 700,000 distinct CDR3 sequences, over 5% of them with a count of one. Roughly 2% of the sample belongs to the ten largest clones.

This clonotype was seen only a few times. Its specific antigen is unknown. There are no base qualities to consult, and no much larger clone falls within one base. CDR1 MNHEY and CDR2 SVGAGI were looked up in the germline V gene. Its CDR3 holds 13 amino acids, cysteine through phenylalanine. Of the read, only the CDR3 DNA is kept; its 39 bases are in frame from base 1. V sheds 0 bases and J sheds 8 bases, leaving 10 bases between their ends. This TCR was sampled from a man aged 18 to 29 in good health. Sequencing was performed on naive T cells sorted from blood. What this sample's cell subset or site label stands for: cells isolated with a human naive T-cell isolation kit. Recombination joined TRBV6-5 with TRBJ1-2; the D gene lacks a confident call. The DNA sequence is TGTGCCAGCAGTTACTCTAGTCGGCAAGGCTACACCTTC. The resulting protein is CASSYSSRQGYTF.